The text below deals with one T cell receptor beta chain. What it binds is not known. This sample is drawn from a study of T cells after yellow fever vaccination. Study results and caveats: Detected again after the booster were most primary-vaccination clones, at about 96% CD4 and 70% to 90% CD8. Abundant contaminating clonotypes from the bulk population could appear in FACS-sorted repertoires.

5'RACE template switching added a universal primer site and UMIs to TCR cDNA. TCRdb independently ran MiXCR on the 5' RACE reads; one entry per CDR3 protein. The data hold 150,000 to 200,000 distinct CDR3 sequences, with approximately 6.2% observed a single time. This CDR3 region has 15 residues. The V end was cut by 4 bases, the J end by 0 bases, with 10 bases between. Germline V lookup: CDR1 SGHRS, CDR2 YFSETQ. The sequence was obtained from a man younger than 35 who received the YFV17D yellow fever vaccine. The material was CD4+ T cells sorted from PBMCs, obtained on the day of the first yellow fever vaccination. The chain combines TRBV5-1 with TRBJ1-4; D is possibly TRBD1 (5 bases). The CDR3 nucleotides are TGCGCCAGCAGCGCAGGGACCTCAACTAATGAAAAACTGTTTTTT. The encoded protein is CASSAGTSTNEKLFF.